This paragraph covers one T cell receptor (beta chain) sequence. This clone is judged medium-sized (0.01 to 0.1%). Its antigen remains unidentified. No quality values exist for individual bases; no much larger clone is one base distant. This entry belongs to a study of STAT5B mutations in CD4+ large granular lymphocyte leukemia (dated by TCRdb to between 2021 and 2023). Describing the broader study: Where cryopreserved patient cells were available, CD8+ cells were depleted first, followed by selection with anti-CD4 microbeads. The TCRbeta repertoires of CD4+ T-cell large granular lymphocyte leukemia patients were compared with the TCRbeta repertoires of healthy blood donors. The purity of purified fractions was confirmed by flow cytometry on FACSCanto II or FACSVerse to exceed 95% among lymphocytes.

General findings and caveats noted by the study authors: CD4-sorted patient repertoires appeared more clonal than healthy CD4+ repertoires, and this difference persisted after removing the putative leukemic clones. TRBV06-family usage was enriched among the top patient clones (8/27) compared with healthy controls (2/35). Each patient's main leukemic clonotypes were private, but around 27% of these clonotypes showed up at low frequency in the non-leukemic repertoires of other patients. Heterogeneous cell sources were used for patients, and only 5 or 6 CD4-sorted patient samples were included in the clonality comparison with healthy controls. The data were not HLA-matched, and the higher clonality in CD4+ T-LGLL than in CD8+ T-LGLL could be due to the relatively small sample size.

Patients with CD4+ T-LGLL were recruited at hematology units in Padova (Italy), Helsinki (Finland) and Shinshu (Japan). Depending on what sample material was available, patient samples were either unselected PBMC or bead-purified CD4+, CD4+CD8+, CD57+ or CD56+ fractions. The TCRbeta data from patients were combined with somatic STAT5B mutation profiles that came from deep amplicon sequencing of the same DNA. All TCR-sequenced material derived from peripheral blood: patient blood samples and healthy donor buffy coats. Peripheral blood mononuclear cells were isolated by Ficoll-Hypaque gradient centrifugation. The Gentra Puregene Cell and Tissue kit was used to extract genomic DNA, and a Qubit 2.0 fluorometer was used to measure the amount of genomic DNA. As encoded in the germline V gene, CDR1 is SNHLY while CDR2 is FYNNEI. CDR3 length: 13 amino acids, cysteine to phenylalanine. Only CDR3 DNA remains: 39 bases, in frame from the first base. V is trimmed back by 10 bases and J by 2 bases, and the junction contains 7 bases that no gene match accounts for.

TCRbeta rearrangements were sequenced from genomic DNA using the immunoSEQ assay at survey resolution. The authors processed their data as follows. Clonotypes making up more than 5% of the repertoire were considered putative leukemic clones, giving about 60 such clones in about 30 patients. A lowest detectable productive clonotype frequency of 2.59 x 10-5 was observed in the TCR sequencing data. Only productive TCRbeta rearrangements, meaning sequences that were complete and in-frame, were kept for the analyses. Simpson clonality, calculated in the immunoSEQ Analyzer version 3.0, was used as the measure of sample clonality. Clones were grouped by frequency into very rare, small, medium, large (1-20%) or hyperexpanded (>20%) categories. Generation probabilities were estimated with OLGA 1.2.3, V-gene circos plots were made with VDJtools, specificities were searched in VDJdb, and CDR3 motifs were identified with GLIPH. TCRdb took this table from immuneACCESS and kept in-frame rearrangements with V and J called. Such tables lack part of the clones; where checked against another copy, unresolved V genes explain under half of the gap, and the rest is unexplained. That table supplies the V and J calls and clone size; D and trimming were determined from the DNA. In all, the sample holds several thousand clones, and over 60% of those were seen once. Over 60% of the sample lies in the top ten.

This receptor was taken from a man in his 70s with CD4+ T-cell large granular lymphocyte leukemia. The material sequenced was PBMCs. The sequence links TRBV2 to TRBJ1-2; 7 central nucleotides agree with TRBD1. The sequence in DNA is TGTGCCATAAGAGGGGGACAGAACTATGGCTACACCTTC. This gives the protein CAIRGGQNYGYTF.